This passage covers 9 T cell receptor beta chains from one sample sequenced in a study of cytomegalovirus exposure and HLA in healthy donors. The PCR made use of 60 Vbeta and 13 Jbeta primers. Profiled with immunoSEQ multiplex PCR; TCRdb holds only in-frame clones, not every one. Of roughly 190,000 clones in the sample, just over 75% were seen once. The material sequenced was PBMCs. Source of these receptors: a woman aged 25-40 years in good health and CMV-seropositive.

The count of this clone is one. This chain connects TRBV19 to TRBJ1-2; TRBD1 matches 7 bases. The trim removed 4 bases at V and 3 bases at J, leaving 5 bases unmatched. Germline V gene lookup returns CDR1 LNHDA and CDR2 SQIVND (reference sequence). The CDR3 consists of 14 residues. CDR3 sequence reads: CASSKQGFDYGYTF. DNA of the CDR3: TGTGCCAGTAGTAAACAGGGGTTTGACTATGGCTACACCTTC.

In its sample, this clone was seen once. The genes are TRBV12-5 and TRBJ2-5; the D gene is possibly TRBD1 (6 bases). CDR1 and CDR2 from the germline V gene are LGHNT and FRNRAP. Trimming shortened V by 7 bases and J by 5 bases, and 17 bases separated the two germline ends. The CDR3 spans 14 residues. This chain's CDR3 is CASASRTDGETQYF. The DNA for the CDR3 is TGTGCTAGTGCCAGTCGGACAGACGGGGAGACCCAGTACTTC.

J is TRBJ2-2 and V is TRBV4-3; TRBD2 is a possible D gene (5 bases). V gave up 4 bases and J gave up 6 bases, with 9 bases separating them. This CDR3 has 13 amino acids. Germline lookup yields CDR1 LGHNA and CDR2 YSLEER. CDR3 nucleotides: TGCGCCAGCAGCCTAGGACTGGCCGGGGAGCTGTTTTTT. Residues: CASSLGLAGELFF.

The CDR3 coding sequence is TGTGCCAGCAGCGTCCGGGGGGCCCCTTCCACAGATACGCAGTATTTT. It codes for CASSVRGAPSTDTQYF. The chain employs TRBV9 and TRBJ2-3; D perhaps matches TRBD2 (7 bases). The CDR3 contains 16 residues. The germline gives CDR1 SGDLS, CDR2 YYNGEE. V was shortened by 2 bases and J by 2 bases, with 15 bases between the two germline ends.

V is TRBV7-8 and J is TRBJ1-5, with TRBD1 matching over 10 bases. Per the germline V gene, CDR1 is SGHVS and CDR2 is FQNEAQ. This CDR3 is 14 amino acids long. With V trimmed by 9 bases and J by 6 bases, 8 bases remained unmatched. In DNA form, the CDR3 reads TGTGCCAGAAAAGACAGGGGGCCATCTCAGCCCCAGCATTTT. Translated, it gives CARKDRGPSQPQHF.

This clone was detected only a few times. The V gene is TRBV5-4, the J gene TRBJ1-1, with TRBD1 as a possible D gene (6 bases). V was pared by 4 bases and J by 1 base, with 8 bases between. Germline CDR1 and CDR2: SGHNT and YYREEE (reference sequence). The CDR3 covers 13 residues. Here the CDR3 DNA reads TGTGCCAGCAGCGAGACAGGGAACACTGAAGCTTTCTTT. Encoded protein: CASSETGNTEAFF.

The rearrangement uses TRBV15 and TRBJ2-3; TRBD2 agrees at 9 bases. CDR3 length: 19 amino acids. Trimming cost V 2 bases and J 0 bases; bases outside gene matches: 12. Germline CDR1 and CDR2: LNHNV and YYDKDF (reference sequence). The CDR3 sequence is CATSRFRPSGTASTDTQYF. The DNA of the CDR3 is TGTGCCACCAGCAGATTTCGTCCTAGCGGGACTGCTAGCACAGATACGCAGTATTTT.

This clone was counted between two and nine times. The gene calls are TRBV5-6 and TRBJ1-4; the D is unclear. Trimming cost V 4 bases and J 10 bases, with 17 bases left between them. Germline assignment: CDR1 SGHDT and CDR2 YYEEEE. This CDR3 region has 14 residues. The DNA for the CDR3 is TGTGCCAGCAGCCCCAGCGCCTGGGTGGGAAAACTGTTTTTT. Its translation is CASSPSAWVGKLFF.

The rearrangement links TRBV5-4 to TRBJ2-5; 13 bases match TRBD2. The J call may be faulty, since TRBJ2-7 better matches the DNA end. From germline, CDR1 is SGHNT and CDR2 YYREEE (reference sequence). This CDR3 region has 17 residues. CDR3 residues: CASSSGLAGAAQGEQYF. CDR3 sequence (DNA): TGTGCCAGCAGCTCTGGACTAGCGGGGGCGGCCCAGGGCGAGCAGTACTTC.